The rows below give T cell receptor beta chains drawn from one sample of a study of a mutant IDH1 vaccine in newly diagnosed glioma. Sequencing was performed with immunoSEQ multiplex PCR; in TCRdb, only in-frame clones are kept and a portion is missing. The data show roughly 50,000 clones, 82% seen once. Their cognate antigens are unknown. The material sequenced was PBMCs, taken from a glioma patient whose treatment included an IDH1 peptide vaccine. The receptors shown here come from a woman aged 18-29 years with glioma. Some clones in this sample may be carry-over from other donors' samples. CDR3s include the opening cysteine and the closing phenylalanine or tryptophan. The order of the fields is CDR3 length, clone size, J gene, D gene, V gene, CDR3 DNA, CDR3 protein. D genes are given only for firm matches. The size of a clone is reported for some rows only, either as once, few or many, or as a class for expanded clones.

CDR3 length: 16
clone size: .
J gene: TRBJ1-3
D gene: .
V gene: TRBV28
CDR3 DNA: TGTGCCAGCAGCCAAACGTGGGACAACTCTGGAAACACCATATATTTT
CDR3 protein: CASSQTWDNSGNTIYF

CDR3 length: 15
clone size: once
J gene: TRBJ2-1
D gene: .
V gene: TRBV7-2
CDR3 DNA: TGTGCCAGCAGCTTAACCCTCGGGGCCCGTAATGAGCAGTTCTTC
CDR3 protein: CASSLTLGARNEQFF

CDR3 length: 12
clone size: .
J gene: TRBJ1-4
D gene: .
V gene: TRBV14
CDR3 DNA: TGTGCCAGCAGCCAATCCAGTGAAAAACTGTTTTTT
CDR3 protein: CASSQSSEKLFF

CDR3 length: 14
clone size: once
J gene: TRBJ1-1
D gene: TRBD1
V gene: TRBV27
CDR3 DNA: TGTGCCAGCAGTTTAACAGGGGCGCACGCTGAAGCTTTCTTT
CDR3 protein: CASSLTGAHAEAFF

CDR3 length: 16
clone size: .
J gene: TRBJ1-3
D gene: .
V gene: TRBV4-2
CDR3 DNA: TGTGCCAGCAGGCAAGGGGCGGTAATCTCTGGAAACACCATATATTTT
CDR3 protein: CASRQGAVISGNTIYF

CDR3 length: 14
clone size: once
J gene: TRBJ2-7
D gene: .
V gene: TRBV19
CDR3 DNA: TGTGCCAGTAGTCTCGTAATAGCGCAGTACGAGCAGTACTTC
CDR3 protein: CASSLVIAQYEQYF

CDR3 length: 16
clone size: .
J gene: TRBJ2-7
D gene: .
V gene: TRBV5-8
CDR3 DNA: TGTGCCACCTCGTCGCGACTACGGCGGGGTTTTTACGAGCAGTACTTC
CDR3 protein: CATSSRLRRGFYEQYF

CDR3 length: 15
clone size: .
J gene: TRBJ1-2
D gene: .
V gene: TRBV19
CDR3 DNA: TGTGCCAGTAGTATAGGCCCGGGGGACAACTATGGCTACACCTTC
CDR3 protein: CASSIGPGDNYGYTF

CDR3 length: 14
clone size: .
J gene: TRBJ2-7
D gene: .
V gene: TRBV7-9
CDR3 DNA: TGTGCCAGCAGCGAACCGGAGGGGACCTACGAGCAGTACTTC
CDR3 protein: CASSEPEGTYEQYF

CDR3 length: 15
clone size: few
J gene: TRBJ1-4
D gene: .
V gene: TRBV7-3
CDR3 DNA: TGTGCCAGCAGCGCACTGCGGGGACCTAATGAAAAACTGTTTTTT
CDR3 protein: CASSALRGPNEKLFF

CDR3 length: 15
clone size: .
J gene: TRBJ1-2
D gene: TRBD1
V gene: TRBV5-8
CDR3 DNA: TGTGCCAGCAGCTTTGGGGACAGGGTGTCAAGGGGCTACACCTTC
CDR3 protein: CASSFGDRVSRGYTF

CDR3 length: 14
clone size: .
J gene: TRBJ2-1
D gene: .
V gene: TRBV6-5
CDR3 DNA: TGTGCCAGCAGTCCCACGGAGGGGTCGGGGGAGCAGTTCTTC
CDR3 protein: CASSPTEGSGEQFF

CDR3 length: 14
clone size: .
J gene: TRBJ1-2
D gene: .
V gene: TRBV2
CDR3 DNA: TGTGCCAGCAGTGAAGTTGGCAGTAACTATGGCTACACCTTC
CDR3 protein: CASSEVGSNYGYTF

CDR3 length: 12
clone size: once
J gene: TRBJ1-5
D gene: .
V gene: TRBV27
CDR3 DNA: TGTGCCAGCACCAACGGCAATCAGCCCCAGCATTTT
CDR3 protein: CASTNGNQPQHF

CDR3 length: 15
clone size: once
J gene: TRBJ1-3
D gene: .
V gene: TRBV7-8
CDR3 DNA: TGTGCCAGCAGCCCGAATCGAGTCTCTGGAAACACCATATATTTT
CDR3 protein: CASSPNRVSGNTIYF

CDR3 length: 15
clone size: .
J gene: TRBJ1-3
D gene: .
V gene: TRBV7-9
CDR3 DNA: TGTGCCAGCAGCTTAGAGACAGGAGCTGGAAACACCATATATTTT
CDR3 protein: CASSLETGAGNTIYF

CDR3 length: 15
clone size: .
J gene: TRBJ1-6
D gene: .
V gene: TRBV4-3
CDR3 DNA: TGCGCCAGCAGCCAAGGTCAGGGGCTGAATTCACCCCTCCACTTT
CDR3 protein: CASSQGQGLNSPLHF

CDR3 length: 18
clone size: .
J gene: TRBJ2-5
D gene: TRBD2
V gene: TRBV4-1
CDR3 DNA: TGCGCCAGCAGCCAAGATCTTACGGGGGGGGGATTGAGGGAGACCCAGTACTTC
CDR3 protein: CASSQDLTGGGLRETQYF

CDR3 length: 13
clone size: once
J gene: TRBJ2-7
D gene: TRBD1
V gene: TRBV7-7
CDR3 DNA: TGTGCTAGCAGCCAGGACAGGGACCACGAGCAGTACTTC
CDR3 protein: CASSQDRDHEQYF

CDR3 length: 14
clone size: .
J gene: TRBJ2-7
D gene: .
V gene: TRBV27
CDR3 DNA: TGTGCCAGCAGTTTGGGGCAGGGAAGGAACGAGCAGTACTTC
CDR3 protein: CASSLGQGRNEQYF

CDR3 length: 11
clone size: few
J gene: TRBJ1-5
D gene: .
V gene: TRBV13
CDR3 DNA: TGTGCCACCGATAGCAATCAGCCCCAGCATTTT
CDR3 protein: CATDSNQPQHF

CDR3 length: 13
clone size: .
J gene: TRBJ2-7
D gene: TRBD2
V gene: TRBV30
CDR3 DNA: TGTGCCTATGGGACTAGCGGACCCTACGAGCAGTACTTC
CDR3 protein: CAYGTSGPYEQYF

CDR3 length: 16
clone size: .
J gene: TRBJ1-2
D gene: .
V gene: TRBV7-2
CDR3 DNA: TGTGCCAGCAGCTTAGTCCCCGCCGGACAGAACTATGGCTACACCTTC
CDR3 protein: CASSLVPAGQNYGYTF

CDR3 length: 18
clone size: .
J gene: TRBJ2-1
D gene: TRBD2
V gene: TRBV15
CDR3 DNA: TGTGCCACCAGCAGAGATCGGGCGGGAGTGAGCTCCTACAATGAGCAGTTCTTC
CDR3 protein: CATSRDRAGVSSYNEQFF

CDR3 length: 12
clone size: once
J gene: TRBJ1-3
D gene: .
V gene: TRBV5-5
CDR3 DNA: TGTGCCAGCAGCCGAGATGGAAACACCATATATTTT
CDR3 protein: CASSRDGNTIYF

CDR3 length: 15
clone size: once
J gene: TRBJ1-5
D gene: TRBD1
V gene: TRBV2
CDR3 DNA: TGTGCCAGCAGTGATCCCAGGACAGGGGTTCAGCCCCAGCATTTT
CDR3 protein: CASSDPRTGVQPQHF

CDR3 length: 18
clone size: .
J gene: TRBJ1-1
D gene: .
V gene: TRBV7-8
CDR3 DNA: TGTGCCAGCAGCTTAGCGTTCGGATTTGGGGCCGGGAACACTGAAGCTTTCTTT
CDR3 protein: CASSLAFGFGAGNTEAFF

CDR3 length: 12
clone size: once
J gene: TRBJ1-3
D gene: .
V gene: TRBV2
CDR3 DNA: TGTGCCAGCTGGGGTGCCGGAAACACCATATATTTT
CDR3 protein: CASWGAGNTIYF

CDR3 length: 12
clone size: few
J gene: TRBJ1-1
D gene: .
V gene: TRBV5-4
CDR3 DNA: TGTGCCAGCGGGCAGTTGAACACTGAAGCTTTCTTT
CDR3 protein: CASGQLNTEAFF

CDR3 length: 14
clone size: .
J gene: TRBJ1-1
D gene: .
V gene: TRBV2
CDR3 DNA: TGTGCCAGCATCTCCCGGGCCCTGAACACTGAAGCTTTCTTT
CDR3 protein: CASISRALNTEAFF